This T cell receptor beta chain stems from a study of cytomegalovirus exposure and HLA in healthy donors. Background on the study: Genotyping showed about 80% of some 400 donors falling in the Caucasian-associated ancestry cluster.

Amplification used 60 Vbeta primers and 13 Jbeta primers. Sequencing used immunoSEQ multiplex PCR; TCRdb keeps in-frame clones, though not all of them. The sample has roughly 200,000 clones, around 79% seen once. This clone came up once. What it recognizes is unknown. Points from the study as a whole: The study labeled around 160 TCR beta chains cytomegalovirus-associated.

Germline values: CDR1 MNHEY, CDR2 SMNVEV (reference sequence). This CDR3 has 16 residues. Trimming took off 6 bases at V and 6 bases at J, with 21 bases between the two ends. The sequenced sample consisted of PBMCs. This clonotype was obtained from a girl aged 10-17 years in good health and CMV-seropositive. The chain combines TRBV27 with TRBJ2-1; perhaps TRBD1 as D (6 bases). CDR3 in amino acids: CASRIGKGVPINEQFF. CDR3 DNA sequence: TGTGCCAGCAGGATCGGTAAGGGGGTCCCTATCAATGAGCAGTTCTTC.